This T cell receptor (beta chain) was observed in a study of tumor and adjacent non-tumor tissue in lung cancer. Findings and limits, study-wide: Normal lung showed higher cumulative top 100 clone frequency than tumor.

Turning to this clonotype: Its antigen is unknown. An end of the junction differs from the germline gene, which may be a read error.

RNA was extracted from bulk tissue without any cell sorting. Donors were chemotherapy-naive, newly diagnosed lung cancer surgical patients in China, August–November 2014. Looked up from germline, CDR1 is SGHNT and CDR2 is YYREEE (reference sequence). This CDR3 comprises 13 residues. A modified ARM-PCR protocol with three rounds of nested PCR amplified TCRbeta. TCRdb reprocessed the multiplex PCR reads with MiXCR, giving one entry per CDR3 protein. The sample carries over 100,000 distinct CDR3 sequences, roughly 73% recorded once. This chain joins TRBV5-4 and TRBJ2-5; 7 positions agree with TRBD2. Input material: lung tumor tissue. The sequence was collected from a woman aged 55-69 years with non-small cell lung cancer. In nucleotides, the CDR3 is TGTGCCAGCAGCACGGACATGCGGGAGACCCAGTGCTTC. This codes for CASSTDMRETQCF.